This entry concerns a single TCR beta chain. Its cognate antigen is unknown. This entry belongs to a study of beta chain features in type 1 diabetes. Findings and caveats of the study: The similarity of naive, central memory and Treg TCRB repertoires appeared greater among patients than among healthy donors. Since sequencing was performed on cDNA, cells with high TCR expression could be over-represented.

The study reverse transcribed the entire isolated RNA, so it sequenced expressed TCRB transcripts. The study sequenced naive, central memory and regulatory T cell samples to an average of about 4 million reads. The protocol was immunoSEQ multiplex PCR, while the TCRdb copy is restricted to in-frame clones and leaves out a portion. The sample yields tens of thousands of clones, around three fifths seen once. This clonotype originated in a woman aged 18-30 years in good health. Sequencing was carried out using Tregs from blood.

The CDR3 sequence: CASQGQGFYNSPLHF. DNA of the CDR3: TGTGCCAGCCAGGGACAGGGCTTCTATAATTCACCCCTCCACTTT. The chain links TRBV7-9 to TRBJ1-6; 9 bases match TRBD1. CDR1 SEHNR and CDR2 FQNEAQ come from the germline V gene (reference sequence). V was clipped by 8 bases and J by 3 bases; unmatched bases: 5. This CDR3 contains 15 residues. Based on the CDR3 plus reference TRBV7-9 and TRBJ1-6, the full variable domain is DTGVSQNPRHKITKRGQNVTFRCDPISEHNRLYWYRQTLGQGPEFLTYFQNEAQLEKSRLLSDRFSAERPKGSFSTLEIQRTEQGDSAMYLCASQGQGFYNSPLHFGNGTRLTVT.